Ten or more counts support the clone carrying this TCR beta chain. The antigen remains undetermined. Template switching introduced a universal primer site, and the cDNA bore unique molecular identifiers. TCRdb re-derived calls from the 5' RACE reads in MiXCR, one entry per CDR3 protein. The profile shows around 340,000 distinct CDR3 sequences, roughly 9% of them singletons. The CDR3 consists of 14 residues. The V gene lost 0 bases and the J gene lost 4 bases, with 11 bases spanning the gap. Per the germline V gene, CDR1 is SGHRS and CDR2 is YFSETQ. This entry is derived from a study of identical twins. Broader study findings: Invariant cells of the MAIT and iNKT types might have partly distorted the zero-insertion analyses. With abundant cord blood beta clonotypes, insertions were fewer; memory repertoires showed no such pattern.

This chain uses TRBV5-1 with TRBJ2-7; D ambiguous. The specimen was naive T cells sorted from blood. The sequence was collected from a woman between 50 and 59 years old in good health. In DNA form, the CDR3 reads TGCGCCAGCAGCTTGGCGGCCATTGAGTACGAGCAGTACTTC. It yields the protein CASSLAAIEYEQYF.